Below are 13 T cell receptor beta chains sequenced from a single sample in a study of CD8+CD57+ T cells in acquired aplastic anemia. Patients included in sequencing had previously demonstrated CD8+CD57+ cell expansion by flow cytometry. Genomic DNA templated the TCR beta VDJ and CDR3 profiling. TCRdb passed the reads through MiXCR, listing each CDR3 protein once. The table lists 150,000 to 200,000 distinct CDR3 sequences, approximately 52% of them singletons. Sample: sorted CD4+, CD8+, or CD8+CD57+ T cells (not recorded which) from PBMCs. The source is a human donor with aplastic anemia.

In this sample, this clonotype turned up many times. This rearrangement joins TRBV7-8 to TRBJ2-3, with no clear D. Trimming stripped 0 bases from V and 4 bases from J, with 8 bases between. From germline, CDR1 is SGHVS and CDR2 FQNEAQ. The CDR3 loop spans 14 amino acids. CDR3 bases: TGTGCCAGCAGCTTAGCCCCCCTGGCAGATACGCAGTATTTT. Translating it yields CASSLAPLADTQYF. The full variable domain, its missing parts supplied by reference TRBV7-8 and TRBJ2-3, is GAGVSQSPRYKVAKRGQDVALRCDPISGHVSLFWYQQALGQGPEFLTYFQNEAQLDKSGLPSDRFFAERPEGSVSTLKIQRTQQEDSAVYLCASSLAPLADTQYFGPGTRLTVL.

In this sample, this clonotype turned up many times. J is TRBJ1-2 and V is TRBV7-2; D gene unclear. The CDR3 length is 13 residues. Germline-derived CDR1 and CDR2 are SGHTA and FQGNSA. Trimming removed 1 base at V and 4 bases at J, with 7 bases between. The CDR3 bases are TGTGCCAGCAGCTTAGGACAAACCTATGGCTACACCTTC. Its translation is CASSLGQTYGYTF.

This clonotype has a single count. A read error may be the cause here, since a much bigger clone is one base away. The V call is TRBV7-3, the J call TRBJ2-7; D call uncertain. This CDR3 spans 12 amino acids. Germline lookup yields CDR1 SGHTA and CDR2 FQGTGA. The ends were cut back, 5 bases at V and 2 bases at J, with 7 bases in the middle. The CDR3: CASSDGPYEQYF. CDR3 coding DNA: TGTGCCAGCAGCGACGGACCCTACGAGCAGTACTTC.

The chain carries TRBV15 and TRBJ1-2; no clear D. The CDR3 has 14 residues. The germline V and J ends were trimmed by 3 bases and 7 bases, with 15 bases remaining between them. CDR1 and CDR2 from the germline V gene are LNHNV and YYDKDF (reference sequence). The CDR3 sequence: CATSRDVVGPGYTF. CDR3 DNA sequence: TGTGCCACCAGCAGGGACGTCGTGGGCCCTGGCTACACCTTC.

The chain links TRBV9 to TRBJ2-3, with D tentatively TRBD1 (5 bases). Germline lookup yields CDR1 SGDLS and CDR2 YYNGEE. Deletions cut 1 base from V and 5 bases from J, with 11 bases between. The CDR3 length is 14 residues. The CDR3: CASSVWGTGDTQYF. DNA of the CDR3: TGTGCCAGCAGCGTATGGGGTACAGGAGATACGCAGTATTTT.

About this clonotype: One end of the junction does not line up with germline, which may come from a read error. The J gene is TRBJ1-3, the V gene TRBV20-1; D remains ambiguous. This CDR3 contains 15 residues. The germline V gene has CDR1 DFQATT and CDR2 SNEGSKA (reference sequence). CDR3: CSARDPQKSGSTIYF. The CDR3 nucleotides are TGTAGTGCTAGAGATCCACAGAAATCTGGAAGCACCATATATTTT.

The chain employs TRBV4-1 and TRBJ2-7; TRBD2 agrees at 9 bases. The ends lost 0 bases at V and 8 bases at J; junction bases unmatched: 11. Germline values: CDR1 MGHRA, CDR2 YSYEKL. This CDR3 is built from 16 residues. The CDR3 DNA reads TGCGCCAGCAGCCAAGATCAGACTAGCGGTACCTTGAAGCAGTACTTC. The encoded protein is CASSQDQTSGTLKQYF.

This clonotype was observed many times. The chain combines TRBV7-2 with TRBJ1-5; D not resolved. The germline V and J ends were trimmed by 2 bases and 7 bases, with 9 bases remaining between them. Germline V lookup: CDR1 SGHTA, CDR2 FQGNSA. The CDR3 loop spans 13 amino acids. As DNA, the CDR3 is TGTGCCAGCAGCTTATCTACCCGGCAGCCCCAGCATTTT. Translating gives CASSLSTRQPQHF.

Concerning this clonotype: Just one base apart from a much larger clone, this may be a read error. The V gene is TRBV5-6, the J gene TRBJ1-4; 7 positions agree with TRBD1. CDR3 length equals 16 residues. Germline CDR1 is SGHDT and CDR2 is YYEEEE. With V trimmed by 6 bases and J by 7 bases, 15 bases remained unmatched. The CDR3 region has the DNA TGTGCCAGCAACTCAACACTCGGGACAGCAACTGAAAAACTGTTTTTT. Translating gives CASNSTLGTATEKLFF.

The chain combines TRBV19 with TRBJ1-4; D unresolved. Germline V gives CDR1 LNHDA, CDR2 SQIVND (reference sequence). The germline V and J ends were trimmed by 3 bases and 5 bases, with 7 bases remaining between them. The CDR3 extends over 13 amino acids. The CDR3 DNA reads TGTGCCAGTAGTATGACGGCGAATGAAAAACTGTTTTTT. Protein sequence: CASSMTANEKLFF.

The gene calls are TRBV19 and TRBJ2-5, with TRBD2 as a possible D gene (6 bases). The CDR3 totals 15 residues. CDR1 and CDR2 from the germline V gene are LNHDA and SQIVND (reference sequence). Deletions cut 4 bases from V and 5 bases from J, with 17 bases between. Here the CDR3 reads CASSTLGGSEETQYF. The CDR3 nucleotides read TGTGCCAGTAGTACCCTTGGGGGGTCTGAGGAGACCCAGTACTTC.

This clonotype showed up many times. CDR3 protein: CASSLGRGQWYGYTF. The CDR3 DNA follows: TGTGCCAGCAGCTTAGGCAGGGGACAGTGGTATGGCTACACCTTC. The genes are TRBV7-2 and TRBJ1-2, with TRBD1 identical over 7 bases. Per germline, CDR1 SGHTA and CDR2 FQGNSA. This CDR3 contains 15 residues. Trimming removed 1 base from V and 5 bases from J; junction bases left unmatched: 7. The full variable domain, completed using reference TRBV7-2 and TRBJ1-2, is GAGVSQSPSNKVTEKGKDVELRCDPISGHTALYWYRQSLGQGLEFLIYFQGNSAPDKSGLPSDRFSAERTGGSVSTLTIQRTQQEDSAVYLCASSLGRGQWYGYTFGSGTRLTVV.

This clonotype was recorded many times. The V call is TRBV20-1, the J call TRBJ2-7; 7 bases are shared with TRBD1. This CDR3 has 13 residues. CDR1 and CDR2 (germline): DFQATT, SNEGSKA (reference sequence). V lost 7 bases to trimming and J lost 2 bases; unmatched junction nucleotides: 8. The CDR3: CSVGKQGAYEQYF. The CDR3, as DNA: TGCAGTGTGGGTAAGCAGGGGGCCTACGAGCAGTACTTC.